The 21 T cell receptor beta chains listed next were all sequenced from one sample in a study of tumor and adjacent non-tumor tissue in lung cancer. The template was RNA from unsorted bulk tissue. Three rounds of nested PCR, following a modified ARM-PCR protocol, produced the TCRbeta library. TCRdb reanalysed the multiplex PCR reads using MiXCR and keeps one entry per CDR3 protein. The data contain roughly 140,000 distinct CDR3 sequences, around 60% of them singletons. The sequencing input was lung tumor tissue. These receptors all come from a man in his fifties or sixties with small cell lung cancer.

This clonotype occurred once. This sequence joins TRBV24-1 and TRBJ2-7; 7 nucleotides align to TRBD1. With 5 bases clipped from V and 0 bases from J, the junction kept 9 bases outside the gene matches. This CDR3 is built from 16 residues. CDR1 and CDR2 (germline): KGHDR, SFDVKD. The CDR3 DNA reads TGTGCCACCAGTGTTATGTGGACAGGCAGCTCCTACGAGCAGTACGTC. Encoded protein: CATSVMWTGSSYEQYV.

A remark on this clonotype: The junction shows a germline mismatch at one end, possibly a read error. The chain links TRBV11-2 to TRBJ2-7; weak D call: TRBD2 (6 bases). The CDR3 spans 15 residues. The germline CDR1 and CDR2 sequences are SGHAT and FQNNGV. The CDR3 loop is CASSLARGSGSEQYF. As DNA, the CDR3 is TGTGCCAGTAGCTTAGCACGGGGGTCAGGTAGTGAACAGTACTTC. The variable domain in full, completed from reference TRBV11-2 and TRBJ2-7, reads EAGVAQSPRYKIIEKRQSVAFWCNPISGHATLYWYQQILGQGPKLLIQFQNNGVVDDSQLPKDRFSAERLKGVDSTLKIQPAKLEDSAVYLCASSLARGSGSEQYFGPGTRLTVT.

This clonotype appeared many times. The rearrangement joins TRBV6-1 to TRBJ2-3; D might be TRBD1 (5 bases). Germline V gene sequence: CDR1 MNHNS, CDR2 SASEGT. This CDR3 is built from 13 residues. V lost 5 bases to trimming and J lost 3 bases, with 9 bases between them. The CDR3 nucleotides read TGTGCCAGCAGTCAGGGATATACAGATACGCAGTATTTT. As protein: CASSQGYTDTQYF.

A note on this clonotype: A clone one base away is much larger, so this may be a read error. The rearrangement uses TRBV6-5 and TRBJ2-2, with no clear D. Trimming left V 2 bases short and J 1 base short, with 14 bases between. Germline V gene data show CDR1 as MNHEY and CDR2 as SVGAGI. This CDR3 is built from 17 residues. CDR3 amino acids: CASSYGFNYLNTGELFF. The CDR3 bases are TGTGCCAGCAGTTACGGATTCAACTATTTGAACACCGGGGAGCTGTTTTTT.

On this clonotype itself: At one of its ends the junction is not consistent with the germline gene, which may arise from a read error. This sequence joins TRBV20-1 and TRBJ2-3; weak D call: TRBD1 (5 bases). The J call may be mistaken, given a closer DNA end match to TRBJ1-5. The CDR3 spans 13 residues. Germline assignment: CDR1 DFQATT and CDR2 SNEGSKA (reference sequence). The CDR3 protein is CSTRQLYTDTQHF. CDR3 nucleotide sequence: TGCAGTACTAGACAGTTATACACAGATACGCAGCATTTT.

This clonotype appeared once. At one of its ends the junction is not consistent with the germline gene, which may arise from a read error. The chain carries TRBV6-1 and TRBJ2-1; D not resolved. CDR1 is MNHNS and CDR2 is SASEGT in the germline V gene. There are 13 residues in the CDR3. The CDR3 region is CASSDLGYKEQFF. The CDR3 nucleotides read TGTGCCAGCAGTGATTTGGGATACAAAGAGCAATTCTTC.

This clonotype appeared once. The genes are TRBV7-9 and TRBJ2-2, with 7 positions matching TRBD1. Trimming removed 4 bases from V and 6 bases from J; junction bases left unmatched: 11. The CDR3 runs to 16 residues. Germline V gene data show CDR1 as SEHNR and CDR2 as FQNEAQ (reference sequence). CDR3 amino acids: CASSSSGTEGPGELFF. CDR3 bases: TGTGCCAGCAGCTCCTCCGGGACAGAGGGTCCCGGGGAGCTGTTTTTT. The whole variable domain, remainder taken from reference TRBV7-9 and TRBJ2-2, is DTGVSQNPRHKITKRGQNVTFRCDPISEHNRLYWYRQTLGQGPEFLTYFQNEAQLEKSRLLSDRFSAERPKGSFSTLEIQRTEQGDSAMYLCASSSSGTEGPGELFFGEGSRLTVL.

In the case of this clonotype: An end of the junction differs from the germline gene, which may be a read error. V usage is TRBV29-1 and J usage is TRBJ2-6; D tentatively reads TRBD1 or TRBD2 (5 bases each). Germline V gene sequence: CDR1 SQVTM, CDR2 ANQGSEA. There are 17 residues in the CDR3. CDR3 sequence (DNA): TGCAGCGTTGGGGGAGCACAGGAAAGCTCTTGGGCCACCGTCCTGACTTTC. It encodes CSVGGAQESSWATVLTF.

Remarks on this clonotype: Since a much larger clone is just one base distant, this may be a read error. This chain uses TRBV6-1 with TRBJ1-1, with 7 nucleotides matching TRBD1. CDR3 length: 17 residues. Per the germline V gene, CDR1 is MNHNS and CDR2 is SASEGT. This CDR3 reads CVSIEGDRAHWNTEAFF. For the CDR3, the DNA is TGTGTCAGCATCGAGGGAGACAGGGCCCATTGGAACACTGAAGCTTTCTTT.

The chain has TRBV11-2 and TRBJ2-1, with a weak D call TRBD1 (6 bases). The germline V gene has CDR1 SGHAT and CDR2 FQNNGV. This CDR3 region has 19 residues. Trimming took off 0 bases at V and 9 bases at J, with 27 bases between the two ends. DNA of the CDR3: TGTGCCAGCAGCTTAGAGGGGTTTGCGACAGGTGGCTGTATGGCTGAGCAGTTCTTC. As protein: CASSLEGFATGGCMAEQFF.

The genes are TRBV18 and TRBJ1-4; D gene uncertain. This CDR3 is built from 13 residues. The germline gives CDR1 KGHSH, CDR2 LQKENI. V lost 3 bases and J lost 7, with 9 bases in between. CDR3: CASSPGVAEKLFF. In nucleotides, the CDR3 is TGTGCCAGCTCACCTGGGGTTGCTGAAAAACTGTTTTTT.

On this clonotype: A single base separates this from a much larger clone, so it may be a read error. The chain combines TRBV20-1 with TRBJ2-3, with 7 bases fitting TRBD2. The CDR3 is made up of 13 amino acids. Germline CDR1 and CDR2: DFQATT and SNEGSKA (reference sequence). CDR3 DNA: TGCAGTGCTGGATCGACTAGCAGAGATACGCAGTATTTT. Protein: CSAGSTSRDTQYF.

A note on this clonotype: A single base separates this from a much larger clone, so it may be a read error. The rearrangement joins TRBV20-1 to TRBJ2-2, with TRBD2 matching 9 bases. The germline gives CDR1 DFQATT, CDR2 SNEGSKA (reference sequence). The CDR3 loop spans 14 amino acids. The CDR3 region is CSARGLAYTGDLFF. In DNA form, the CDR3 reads TGCAGTGCTCGTGGACTAGCGTACACCGGGGACCTGTTTTTT.

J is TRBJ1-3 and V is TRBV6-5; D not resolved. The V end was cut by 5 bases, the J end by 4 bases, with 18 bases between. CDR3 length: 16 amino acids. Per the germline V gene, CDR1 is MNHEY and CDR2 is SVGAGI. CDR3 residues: CASSPRGGEFGNTIYF. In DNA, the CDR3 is TGTGCCAGCAGTCCCAGAGGTGGAGAGTTCGGAAACACCATATATTTT.

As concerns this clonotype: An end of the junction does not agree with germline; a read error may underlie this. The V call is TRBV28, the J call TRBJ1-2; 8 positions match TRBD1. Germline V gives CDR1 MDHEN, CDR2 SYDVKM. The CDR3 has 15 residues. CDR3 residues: CASSPRTGSIYGHTF. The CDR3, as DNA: TGTGCCAGCAGTCCAAGGACAGGGTCCATCTATGGCCATACTTTC.

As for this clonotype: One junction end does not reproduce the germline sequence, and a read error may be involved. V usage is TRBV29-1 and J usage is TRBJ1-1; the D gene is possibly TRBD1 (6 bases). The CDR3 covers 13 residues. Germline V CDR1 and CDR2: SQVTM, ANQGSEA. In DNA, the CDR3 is TGCAGCACTAGAGGACAGTTGGGCACTGAAACTTTCTTT. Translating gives CSTRGQLGTETFF. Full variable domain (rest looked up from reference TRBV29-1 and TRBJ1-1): SAVISQKPSRDICQRGTSLTIQCQVDSQVTMMFWYRQQPGQSLTLIATANQGSEATYESGFVIDKFPISRPNLTFSTLTVSNMSPEDSSIYLCSTRGQLGTETFFGQGTRLTVV.

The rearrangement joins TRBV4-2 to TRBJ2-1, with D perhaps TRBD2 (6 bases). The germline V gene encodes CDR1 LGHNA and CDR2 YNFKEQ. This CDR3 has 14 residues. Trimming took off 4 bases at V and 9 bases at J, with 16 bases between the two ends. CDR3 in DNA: TGTGCCAGCAGCCGAGAGCTAGCGTTCAGTGAGCAGTTCTTC. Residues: CASSRELAFSEQFF.

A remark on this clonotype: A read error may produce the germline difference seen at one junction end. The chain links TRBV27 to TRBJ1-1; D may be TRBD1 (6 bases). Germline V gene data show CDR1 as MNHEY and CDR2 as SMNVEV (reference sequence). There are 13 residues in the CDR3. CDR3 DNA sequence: TGTGCCAGCAGTTTACAGGGGTACACTGGAGCTTTCTTT. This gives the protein CASSLQGYTGAFF.

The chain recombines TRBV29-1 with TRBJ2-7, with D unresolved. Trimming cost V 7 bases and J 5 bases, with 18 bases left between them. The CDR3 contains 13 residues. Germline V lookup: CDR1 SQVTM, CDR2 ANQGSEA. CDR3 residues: CSATTEIGDEQYV. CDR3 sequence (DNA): TGCAGCGCCACCACAGAAATTGGCGACGAGCAGTACGTC.

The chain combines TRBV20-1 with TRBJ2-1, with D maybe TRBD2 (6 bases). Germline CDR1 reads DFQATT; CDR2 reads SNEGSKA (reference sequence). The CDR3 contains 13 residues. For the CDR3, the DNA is TGCAGAGCGATAGCTGGAGGGTGGGGTGAGCAGTTCTTC. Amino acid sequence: CRAIAGGWGEQFF.

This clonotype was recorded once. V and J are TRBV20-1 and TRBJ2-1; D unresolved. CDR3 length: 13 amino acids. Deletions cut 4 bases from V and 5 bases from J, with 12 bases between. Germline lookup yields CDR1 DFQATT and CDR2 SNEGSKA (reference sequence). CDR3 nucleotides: TGCAGTGCTATGTTGGTCTGGGACAATGAGCAGTTCTTC. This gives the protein CSAMLVWDNEQFF.